The rows below give T cell receptor beta chains drawn from one sample of a study of shared clonotypes between healthy human individuals. Some clones are missing from TCRdb's copy, which holds only in-frame ones; the method was immunoSEQ multiplex PCR. Altogether hundreds of thousands of clones are present, about 91% being singletons, with the ten largest covering more than 20%. The sample was naive CD8+ T cells sorted from blood. Every receptor here comes from a man aged 25 to 40 in good health. Both conserved end residues are part of each CDR3. D genes are given only for firm matches.

j_gene | v_gene | d_gene | CDR3aa | CDR3nt
TRBJ2-7 | TRBV5-6 | TRBD1 | CASSFGTGGSEQYF | TGTGCCAGCAGCTTCGGGACAGGGGGCTCCGAGCAGTACTTC
TRBJ2-7 | TRBV14 | . | CASSQDTTLDYSYEQYF | TGTGCCAGCAGCCAAGATACTACCCTAGATTACTCCTACGAGCAGTACTTC
TRBJ2-1 | TRBV9 | TRBD2 | CASSGLAGPSYNEQFF | TGTGCCAGCAGCGGACTAGCGGGACCCTCCTACAATGAGCAGTTCTTC
TRBJ2-1 | TRBV7-8 | TRBD2 | CASSRLADDNEQFF | TGTGCCAGCAGCCGACTAGCGGATGACAATGAGCAGTTCTTC
TRBJ2-7 | TRBV10-3 | . | CAISERAGPAYEQYF | TGTGCCATCAGTGAGCGGGCGGGACCCGCCTACGAGCAGTACTTC
TRBJ2-1 | TRBV25-1 | TRBD1 | CASSERVGQGYNEQFF | TGTGCCAGCAGTGAACGGGTGGGACAGGGATACAATGAGCAGTTCTTC
TRBJ2-1 | TRBV2 | . | CASSESEVNEQFF | TGTGCCAGCAGTGAATCGGAGGTGAATGAGCAGTTCTTC
TRBJ2-5 | TRBV28 | . | CASSLFDGKGVQYF | TGTGCCAGCAGTTTATTTGACGGAAAAGGTGTCCAGTACTTC
TRBJ2-7 | TRBV7-9 | . | CASSSLLGGETLREQYF | TGTGCCAGCAGCTCCCTCCTCGGGGGAGAAACTCTACGCGAGCAGTACTTC
TRBJ2-7 | TRBV6-6 | . | CASSTGDYEQYF | TGTGCCAGCAGCACTGGGGACTACGAGCAGTACTTC
TRBJ2-5 | TRBV11-2 | . | CASSYRGQQETQYF | TGTGCCAGCAGTTACCGAGGCCAGCAAGAGACCCAGTACTTC
TRBJ2-7 | TRBV6-1 | . | CASNLLKEGYEQYF | TGTGCCAGCAATCTCCTAAAGGAGGGCTACGAGCAGTACTTC
TRBJ2-7 | TRBV4-2 | . | CASSQEQGYEQYF | TGTGCCAGCAGCCAAGAACAGGGCTACGAGCAGTACTTC
TRBJ2-2 | TRBV7-8 | . | CASSLPGELFF | TGTGCCAGTAGCCTCCCCGGGGAGCTGTTTTTT